This note documents a single TCR beta chain sequence. Its target is not known. There are 15 residues in the CDR3. Germline V lookup: CDR1 SGDLS, CDR2 YYNGEE. Trimming removed 1 base from V and 6 bases from J, with 13 bases in between. This entry is derived from a study of shared clonotypes between healthy human individuals. General study points: Clonotypes that were shared across a few donors made up about 5.1% of naive CD4 clonotypes. Naive subsets typically showed greater estimated richness than memory subsets.

Naive CD8 cells lacked CD45RO, underwent positive selection for CCR7 and left out terminally differentiated effector memory CD45RA+ cells. In the authors' methods: ImmunoSEQ yielded junction-only sequences lacking quality scores, so filtering differed. Produced via immunoSEQ multiplex PCR; TCRdb's table is partial and in-frame only. V, J and clone size were drawn from that table, and D and trimming were deduced from the DNA. The table records some 2,000,000 clones, approximately 95% of them present only once. Sequenced sample: naive CD8+ T cells sorted from blood. The TCR sequence derives from a man in his late teens or twenties in good health. The gene calls are TRBV9 and TRBJ2-2; D unclear. The CDR3 sequence is CASSVISGSAGELFF. CDR3 nucleotides: TGTGCCAGCAGCGTAATTTCTGGGTCGGCCGGGGAGCTGTTTTTT. The full variable domain, in which reference TRBV9 and TRBJ2-2 provide the parts outside the CDR3, is DSGVTQTPKHLITATGQRVTLRCSPRSGDLSVYWYQQSLDQGLQFLIQYYNGEERAKGNILERFSAQQFPDLHSELNLSSLELGDSALYFCASSVISGSAGELFFGEGSRLTVL.